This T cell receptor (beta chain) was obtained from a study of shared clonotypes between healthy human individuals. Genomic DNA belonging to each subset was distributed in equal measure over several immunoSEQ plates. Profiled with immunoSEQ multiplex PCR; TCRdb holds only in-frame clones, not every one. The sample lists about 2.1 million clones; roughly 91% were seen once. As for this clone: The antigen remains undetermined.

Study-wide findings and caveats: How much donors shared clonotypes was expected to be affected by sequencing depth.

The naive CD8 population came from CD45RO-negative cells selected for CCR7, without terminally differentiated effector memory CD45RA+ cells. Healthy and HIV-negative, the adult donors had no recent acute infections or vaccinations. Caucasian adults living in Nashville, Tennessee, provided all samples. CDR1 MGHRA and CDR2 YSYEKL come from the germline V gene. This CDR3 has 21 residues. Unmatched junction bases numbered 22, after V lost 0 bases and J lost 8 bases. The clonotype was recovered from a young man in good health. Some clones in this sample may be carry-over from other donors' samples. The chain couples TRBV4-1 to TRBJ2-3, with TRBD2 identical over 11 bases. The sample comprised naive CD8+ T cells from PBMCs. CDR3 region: CASSQEKGSAGTSGTPGTQYF. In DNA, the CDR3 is TGCGCCAGCAGCCAAGAAAAAGGCTCGGCCGGGACTAGCGGCACACCCGGTACGCAGTATTTT.